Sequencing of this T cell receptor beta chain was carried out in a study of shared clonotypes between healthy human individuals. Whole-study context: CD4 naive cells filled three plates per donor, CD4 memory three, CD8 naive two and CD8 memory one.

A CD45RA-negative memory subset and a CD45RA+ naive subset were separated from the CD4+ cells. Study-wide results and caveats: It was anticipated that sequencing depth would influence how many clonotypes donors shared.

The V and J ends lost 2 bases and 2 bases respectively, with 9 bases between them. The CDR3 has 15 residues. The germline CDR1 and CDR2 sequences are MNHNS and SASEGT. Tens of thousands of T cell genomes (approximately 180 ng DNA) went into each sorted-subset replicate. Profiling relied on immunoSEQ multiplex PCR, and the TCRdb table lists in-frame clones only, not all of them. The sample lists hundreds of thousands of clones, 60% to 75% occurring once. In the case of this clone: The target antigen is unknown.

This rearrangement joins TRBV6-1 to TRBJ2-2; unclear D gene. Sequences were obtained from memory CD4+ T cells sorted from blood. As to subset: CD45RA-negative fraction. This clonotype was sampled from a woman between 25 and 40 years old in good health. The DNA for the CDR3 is TGTGCCAGCAGTGAACAGATTGGCAACACCGGGGAGCTGTTTTTT. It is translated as CASSEQIGNTGELFF.